This entry features one T cell receptor beta chain sequence. This clone occurred a few times. Its specific antigen is unknown. Base qualities were left out, and no much larger clone turns up one base away. At diagnosis, peripheral blood, uninvolved tumor-adjacent lung and tumor were collected and were preserved as a mix of fresh-frozen and FFPE material. The data stem from a study of T cells in localized non-small cell lung cancer (TCRdb year 2020). As for the study more broadly: The study analyzed T cell repertoires of 236 early-stage NSCLC patients, comparing tumors and uninvolved tumor-adjacent lungs. All 240 or so NSCLC patients in the cohort were treatment-naive and had localized lung tumors that were resected. The mean age of the NSCLC patients was around 65 years, with 120 to 150 men and 95 to 110 women.

TCR beta CDR3 regions were sequenced from DNA using the immunoSEQ Assay. The original methods were these. To compute T cell density, TCR beta template counts were normalized to usable DNA, which was estimated by amplifying housekeeping genes. The preseqR package was used to estimate richness by extrapolating to 400,000 templates for PBMC samples and to 120,000 templates for tissue samples. Clonality was defined by subtracting Pielou's evenness from one. Differential abundance testing on productive amino-acid clonotypes, with a minimum total count of 5 and an alpha of 0.1, was used to identify tissue-enriched TCRs. The Jaccard Index and the Morisita Overlap Index were used to measure how much the repertoires overlapped between compartments. GLIPH grouped TCR beta CDR3s together with public tetramer-defined viral CDR3s, and a viral motif had to include at least three viral sequences and show V-gene enrichment. TCRdb provides this immuneACCESS table in a form limited to in-frame rearrangements. Some clones are lacking; in checked studies, under half of them reflect an unresolved V gene, and why the rest are absent is not known. The D gene and trimming were derived from the DNA, and the V and J assignments and clone size from that table. The sample data list thousands of clones, and 20% to 30% of these were observed just once. The ten largest clones represent around 8.7% of the sample.

V and J are truncated by 1 base and 8 bases respectively, leaving an intervening sequence of 8 bases. The CDR3, from cysteine to phenylalanine, totals 12 residues. The retained sequence is limited to the CDR3, 36 bases, with the frame set at the first base. CDR1 and CDR2 are drawn from the germline V gene: MDHEN, SYDVKM. The full study reports these points: Because multi-region tumor sequencing was not performed, intratumor heterogeneity could not be ruled out. Because of the exploratory design, TCR variables were selected using unadjusted p-values without false-discovery rate correction. Longer overall survival was associated with higher T cell density in blood, whereas shorter survival was associated with higher clonality in adjacent lung. A median of approximately 50 of the top 100 tumor clones turned up in the paired uninvolved adjacent lung, and 25 to 30 of those clones also ranked among the top 100 of that same adjacent lung. Uninvolved tumor-adjacent lung showed the highest T cell clonality, higher than tumor, which suggests more focused antigenic responses in the uninvolved tumor-adjacent lung.

The sequence was collected from a woman aged 40-69 years with stage I squamous cell lung carcinoma. Source: lung tumor tissue, taken before any cancer treatment. This chain joins TRBV28 to TRBJ2-5; TRBD2 is perhaps the D gene, given 5 matching bases. The CDR3 in this case is CASSLYRGTQYF. The nucleotide sequence is given as TGTGCCAGCAGTTTATATCGGGGAACCCAGTACTTC.